A selection of T cell receptor beta chains follows, all from one sample in a study of blood T cell repertoires in COVID-19. The method was immunoSEQ multiplex PCR; TCRdb's version includes in-frame clones alone and lacks a portion of them. The data contain about 370,000 clones, 80% to 90% of them singletons. Specimen: peripheral blood. These receptors were collected from a young woman with COVID-19, enrolled during active disease. Both conserved end residues are part of each CDR3. The order of the fields is CDR3 DNA, CDR3 protein, clone size, D gene, J gene, V gene. The D gene is left open where the match is weak. Clone sizes are given selectively: once, few, many, or a class where the clone is expanded.

TGTGCCAGCAGCCTGACAGGGAACTATGGCTACACCTTC	CASSLTGNYGYTF	-	TRBD1	TRBJ1-2	TRBV27
TGCGCCAGCAGTCAATCAATCCGTCTGTTGGACAACTACCCATTTCCCACCTACGAGCAGTACTTC	CASSQSIRLLDNYPFPTYEQYF	-	-	TRBJ2-7	TRBV23-1
TGCGCCAGCAGCCAAGAAGGTACGGGCTCTGGAAACACCATATATTTT	CASSQEGTGSGNTIYF	-	-	TRBJ1-3	TRBV4-1
TGTGCCAGCAGCCAATTGACAGAGATGAACACTGAAGCTTTCTTT	CASSQLTEMNTEAFF	-	-	TRBJ1-1	TRBV4-2
TGTGCCAGCAGCTTAGACGGAGTGAACACTGAAGCTTTCTTT	CASSLDGVNTEAFF	-	-	TRBJ1-1	TRBV11-2
TGCAGCGTGGACAACGGGGGGGCTATGGGTGATACGCAGTATTTT	CSVDNGGAMGDTQYF	few	TRBD2	TRBJ2-3	TRBV29-1
TGTGCCAGCAGCCCGACAGGGTTTCAGCCCCAGCATTTT	CASSPTGFQPQHF	once	TRBD1	TRBJ1-5	TRBV27
TGTGCCAGCAGCCTCCGGGACAGGGGGCTAGAGACCCAGTACTTC	CASSLRDRGLETQYF	-	TRBD1	TRBJ2-5	TRBV6-2/TRBV6-3
TGTGCCACCAGCGCCCCGGGACTAGCGGGTTTTGAGCAGTTCTTC	CATSAPGLAGFEQFF	-	TRBD2	TRBJ2-1	TRBV15
TGTGCCAGCAGCTCTCCGGTGGGGCATTTAAGGAACACTGAAGCTTTCTTT	CASSSPVGHLRNTEAFF	-	-	TRBJ1-1	TRBV7-9
TGTGCCAGCAGTCGGGACTCCTCCACCGGGGAGCTGTTTTTT	CASSRDSSTGELFF	-	-	TRBJ2-2	TRBV2
TGTGCCAGCTCCCCTATCGGGACAGGGGGCTACGAGCAGTACTTC	CASSPIGTGGYEQYF	-	TRBD1	TRBJ2-7	TRBV18
TGTGCCACCAACCGGGAGGGAAGGGGATTCGAAGAGACCCAGTACTTC	CATNREGRGFEETQYF	-	TRBD2	TRBJ2-5	TRBV15
TGTGCCAGCAGTGAAGGGCTTCAAGAGACCCAGTACTTC	CASSEGLQETQYF	-	-	TRBJ2-5	TRBV2
TGTGCCAGCAGACTACAGGAAAGCTCCTACAATGAGCAGTTCTTC	CASRLQESSYNEQFF	-	-	TRBJ2-1	TRBV6-5
TGTGCCAGCAGCCCTACGGGCGGCAGGGGCACAGATACGCAGTATTTT	CASSPTGGRGTDTQYF	-	-	TRBJ2-3	TRBV11-2
TGTGCCAGCTCACCACAAGGGCGGGGGCGCTCCTACAATGAGCAGTTCTTC	CASSPQGRGRSYNEQFF	-	-	TRBJ2-1	TRBV18
TGTGCCTGGGCCGGGACTAGCGGCAACACCGGGGAGCTGTTTTTT	CAWAGTSGNTGELFF	-	TRBD2	TRBJ2-2	TRBV30
TGCGCCAGCAGCCCCCTCGGAGGGTTGGAGACCCAGTACTTC	CASSPLGGLETQYF	-	-	TRBJ2-5	TRBV5-1
TGTGCCAGCAGTTACCCGGGAGCCTATGGCTACACCTTC	CASSYPGAYGYTF	-	-	TRBJ1-2	TRBV6-2/TRBV6-3
TGCGCCAGCAGCCAAGCACTAGCGAGGTACTACAATGAGCAGTTCTTC	CASSQALARYYNEQFF	-	TRBD2	TRBJ2-1	TRBV4-1
TGTGCCAGCAGCTTTGACGGGACAGGGGACACTAATGAAAAACTGTTTTTT	CASSFDGTGDTNEKLFF	-	TRBD1	TRBJ1-4	TRBV5-8
TGTGCCAGCAGGTTTGACATCGTGAACACTGAAGCTTTCTTT	CASRFDIVNTEAFF	-	-	TRBJ1-1	TRBV2
TGTGCCAGCAGCAAAGGGGGGGGCTCACCGCACACAGATACGCAGTATTTT	CASSKGGGSPHTDTQYF	-	-	TRBJ2-3	TRBV13
TGCGCCAGCAGCTCCCGGACAGGGGGTGTGAACACTGAAGCTTTCTTT	CASSSRTGGVNTEAFF	-	TRBD1	TRBJ1-1	TRBV5-1
TGCAGTGCTGGCGGCCGTGGACCCCAGCATTTT	CSAGGRGPQHF	-	-	TRBJ1-5	TRBV20-1
TGTGCCAGCAGCACCAGCGGGAGCACAGATACGCAGTATTTT	CASSTSGSTDTQYF	-	-	TRBJ2-3	TRBV9
TGTGCCAGCGGGGTGACAGAGAATTCACCCCTCCACTTT	CASGVTENSPLHF	-	-	TRBJ1-6	TRBV6-5
TGTGCTAGCAGCTTAGCCCCGGGAACTGGGGCCAACGTCCTGACTTTC	CASSLAPGTGANVLTF	-	-	TRBJ2-6	TRBV7-7
TGTGCCAGCAGTGAAGCCATCGACAGGACTGCCTATGGCTACACCTTC	CASSEAIDRTAYGYTF	-	-	TRBJ1-2	TRBV6-1
TGTGCCAGCAGTGGGACAGGGAAGTCACCCCTCCACTTT	CASSGTGKSPLHF	-	TRBD1	TRBJ1-6	TRBV25-1
TGCGCCAGCAGCCTTCGAGGCCTGGGACAGACGGGAAACGCATACGAGCAGTACTTC	CASSLRGLGQTGNAYEQYF	-	TRBD1	TRBJ2-7	TRBV4-1
TGTGCCAGTAGTATAGGAGGGATCGGCAATCAGCCCCAGCATTTT	CASSIGGIGNQPQHF	few	-	TRBJ1-5	TRBV19
TGTGCCAGCAGCTTCCCTAGTACAGGGACCTACGAGCAGTACTTC	CASSFPSTGTYEQYF	-	-	TRBJ2-7	TRBV7-2
TGTGCCACCAGCAGAGATGACGGGAATTCACCCCTCCACTTT	CATSRDDGNSPLHF	-	-	TRBJ1-6	TRBV15
TGTGCCAGCAGCTCGTGGGCTTCTAGCGGGAGGTTAGATACGCAGTATTTT	CASSSWASSGRLDTQYF	-	TRBD2	TRBJ2-3	TRBV11-3
TGTGCCGGGGGACAGGGACCTAATTCACCCCTCCACTTT	CAGGQGPNSPLHF	-	TRBD1	TRBJ1-6	TRBV19
TGTGCCAGCCTCGGGACAGGCGACTATAATTCACCCCTCCACTTT	CASLGTGDYNSPLHF	-	TRBD1	TRBJ1-6	TRBV28
TGTGCCAGCAGCTTGAGAGGGGGTTTCGGCAATCAGCCCCAGCATTTT	CASSLRGGFGNQPQHF	-	-	TRBJ1-5	TRBV11-2
TGTGCCAGCAGCCGCGGGACTAGCACAGATACGCAGTATTTT	CASSRGTSTDTQYF	-	-	TRBJ2-3	TRBV11-3
TGTGCCAGCAGTAAGGACAGGCGGAGCTCCTACGAGCAGTACTTC	CASSKDRRSSYEQYF	-	TRBD1	TRBJ2-7	TRBV6-5
TGCGCCAGCAGCCAAGATACCCTATCTAACTATGGCTACACCTTC	CASSQDTLSNYGYTF	-	-	TRBJ1-2	TRBV4-1
TGTGCCAGCAGGCTAAGGGACAGCAGGAATTCACCCCTCCACTTT	CASRLRDSRNSPLHF	few	TRBD1	TRBJ1-6	TRBV27
TGTGCCAGCCGGACAGGGGTTCTTACTGAAGCTTTCTTT	CASRTGVLTEAFF	-	TRBD1	TRBJ1-1	TRBV6-5
TGTGCCAGCTCACCAGTGGCGGGCCGCTCTGGAAACACCATATATTTT	CASSPVAGRSGNTIYF	-	-	TRBJ1-3	TRBV18
TGTGCCAGCAGCTTAAGCGGGAGCACAGATACGCAGTATTTT	CASSLSGSTDTQYF	-	-	TRBJ2-3	TRBV11-3
TGTGCCAGCAGCTCTCCTGCGAGGAAAAGCTCCTACAATGAGCAGTTCTTC	CASSSPARKSSYNEQFF	-	-	TRBJ2-1	TRBV11-2
TGTGCCAGCAGCCAAGATGGCGGGGGGCATCAGCCCCAGCATTTT	CASSQDGGGHQPQHF	once	-	TRBJ1-5	TRBV4-2
TGTGCCAGCAACCGGGACAAATCGGATGAAAAACTGTTTTTT	CASNRDKSDEKLFF	-	-	TRBJ1-4	TRBV2
TGTGCCAGCAGCTTAAACGGGGGACGCAGCAATCAGCCCCAGCATTTT	CASSLNGGRSNQPQHF	-	-	TRBJ1-5	TRBV7-6
TGTGCCAGCAGCGTAAGTAGTCAGCCCCAGCATTTT	CASSVSSQPQHF	-	-	TRBJ1-5	TRBV7-9
TGCGCCAGCGTTCTTGGGGGGGGCACAGATACGCAGTATTTT	CASVLGGGTDTQYF	-	TRBD2	TRBJ2-3	TRBV5-1
TGTGCCAGCAGTCCCTCCAAAACAGGGGGCCTCACCTACGAGCAGTACTTC	CASSPSKTGGLTYEQYF	-	TRBD1	TRBJ2-7	TRBV27
TGTGCCACCAGTGATTTGAACAGTAACACCGGGGAGCTGTTTTTT	CATSDLNSNTGELFF	-	-	TRBJ2-2	TRBV24-1
TGTGCCAGCAGTCAAGCCGATCACAGGATCAAGTCCAAAACCTTC	CASSQADHRIKSKTF	-	-	TRBJ1-2	TRBV2
TGTGCCAGCAGAGGACTAAGACAAGATGGCACAGATACGCAGTATTTT	CASRGLRQDGTDTQYF	few	-	TRBJ2-3	TRBV28
TGTGCCAGCAGCTTAGAGGGACAGGGGGCCCATGAGCAGTTCTTC	CASSLEGQGAHEQFF	-	TRBD1	TRBJ2-1	TRBV7-9
TGTGCCAGCAGCTTAAATTCCCTCGGACAGGGGGGTTACGAGCAGTACTTC	CASSLNSLGQGGYEQYF	-	TRBD1	TRBJ2-7	TRBV7-2